This TCR beta chain was identified in a study of blood T cell repertoires in COVID-19. Residents of 24 US areas, aged roughly 18 to 95 years, made up the participants. Participants were placed into cohorts based on the clinical history they reported. Participants classified as exposed had met a COVID-19 case within 2 weeks before study entry. Germline CDR1 is MNHEY and CDR2 is SVGAGI. V was shortened by 6 bases and J by 1 base, with 12 bases between the two germline ends. The CDR3 spans 14 residues. TCRdb keeps only in-frame clones here, not all; method: immunoSEQ multiplex PCR. The table shows 250,000 to 300,000 clones, with approximately 84% occurring only once.

The sequencing input was PBMCs or T cells enriched from blood (not recorded which). The genes are TRBV6-5 and TRBJ1-1; weak D call: TRBD1 (5 bases). This clonotype was obtained from a woman aged 45-59 years who had been exposed to COVID-19. The CDR3 spells CASSPRGTNTEAFF. The CDR3 DNA is TGTGCCAGCAGCCCCCGGGGGACGAACACTGAAGCTTTCTTT.